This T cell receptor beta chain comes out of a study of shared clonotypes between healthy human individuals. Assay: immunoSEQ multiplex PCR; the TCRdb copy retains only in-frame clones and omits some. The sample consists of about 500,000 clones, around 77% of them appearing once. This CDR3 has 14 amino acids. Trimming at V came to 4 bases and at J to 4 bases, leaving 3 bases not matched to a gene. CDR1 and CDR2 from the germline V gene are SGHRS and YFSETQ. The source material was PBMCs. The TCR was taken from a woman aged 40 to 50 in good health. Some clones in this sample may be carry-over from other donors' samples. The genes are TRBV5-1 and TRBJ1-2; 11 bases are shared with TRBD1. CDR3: CASSEGTGGYGYTF. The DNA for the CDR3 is TGCGCCAGCAGCGAGGGGACAGGGGGCTATGGCTACACCTTC.